This passage covers 21 T cell receptor beta chains from one sample sequenced in a study of T cell responses to AZD1222 COVID-19 vaccine. TCRdb's copy holds only in-frame clones and misses some; the assay was immunoSEQ multiplex PCR. Counted here are 130,000 to 150,000 clones, under 95% occurring once; the ten biggest clones make up 2.8%. The source was peripheral blood, collected on day 0 of MenACWY control vaccination. The receptor source for this set is an adult in good health.

This rearrangement joins TRBV3-1 (or the pseudogene TRBV3-2) to TRBJ1-1; D gene ambiguous. Trimming pared 1 base from V and 7 bases from J, leaving 4 bases between. The CDR3 contains 11 residues. Per germline, CDR1 LGHDT and CDR2 YNNKEL (reference sequence). CDR3 DNA sequence: TGTGCCAGCAGCCAAGTAAATGAAGCTTTCTTT. Translation: CASSQVNEAFF.

In this sample, this clone turned up a few times. The chain employs TRBV2 and TRBJ1-6; TRBD1 agrees at 7 bases. The length of the CDR3 is 13 residues. With 4 bases clipped from V and 6 bases from J, the junction kept 0 bases outside the gene matches. Germline V gives CDR1 SNHLY, CDR2 FYNNEI. Here the CDR3 reads CASSGQGNSPLHF. The CDR3 nucleotides are TGTGCCAGCAGTGGACAGGGTAATTCACCCCTCCACTTT. The whole variable domain, filled in from reference TRBV2 and TRBJ1-6, reads EPEVTQTPSHQVTQMGQEVILRCVPISNHLYFYWYRQILGQKVEFLVSFYNNEISEKSEIFDDQFSVERPDGSNFTLKIRSTKLEDSAMYFCASSGQGNSPLHFGNGTRLTVT.

The rearrangement links TRBV7-9 to TRBJ1-5; no reliable D call. Trimming pared 1 base from V and 5 bases from J, leaving 6 bases between. The CDR3 spans 13 residues. Germline CDR1 and CDR2: SEHNR and FQNEAQ (reference sequence). DNA for the CDR3: TGTGCCAGCAGCTTAGGGGTCGATCAGCCCCAGCATTTT. Its translation: CASSLGVDQPQHF.

The genes are TRBV5-1 and TRBJ2-1; D is undetermined. Germline CDR1 and CDR2: SGHRS and YFSETQ. V lost 6 bases, J lost 5 bases, and 15 bases lay in between. The CDR3 loop spans 14 amino acids. The CDR3 region is CASMVATSNNEQFF. The CDR3 bases are TGCGCCAGCATGGTGGCCACCTCGAACAATGAGCAGTTCTTC.

The rearrangement uses TRBV18 and TRBJ1-1; the D is unclear. The germline V and J ends were trimmed by 1 base and 3 bases, with 6 bases remaining between them. From germline, CDR1 is KGHSH and CDR2 LQKENI. This CDR3 comprises 13 residues. The CDR3 DNA reads as TGTGCCAGCTCACCACTCCTTGACACTGAAGCTTTCTTT. Its translation is CASSPLLDTEAFF.

This clone was found a few times. V is TRBV27 and J is TRBJ2-2, with TRBD2 as a possible D gene (5 bases). Germline CDR1 MNHEY, CDR2 SMNVEV (reference sequence). This CDR3 is 15 amino acids long. V lost 3 bases and J 4 bases, leaving 12 bases between the germline ends. The CDR3: CASSLRGSSTGELFF. CDR3 nucleotide sequence: TGTGCCAGCAGTTTGCGTGGGAGTAGCACCGGGGAGCTGTTTTTT.

The chain combines TRBV29-1 with TRBJ2-1, with D possibly called TRBD1 or TRBD2 (6 bases each). The CDR3 is 14 residues long. Germline assignment: CDR1 SQVTM and CDR2 ANQGSEA. V lost 7 bases to trimming and J lost 4 bases, with 17 bases between them. In nucleotides, the CDR3 is TGCAGCGGTGGGGGGCCGGTGAAGTACAATGAGCAGTTCTTC. Its translation: CSGGGPVKYNEQFF.

This sequence joins TRBV2 and TRBJ2-1; the D gene is possibly TRBD2 (6 bases). Trimming cost V 8 bases and J 2 bases, with 10 bases left between them. Germline CDR1 reads SNHLY; CDR2 reads FYNNEI. The CDR3 contains 13 residues. CDR3 protein: CASGGKTYNEQFF. CDR3 nucleotide sequence: TGTGCCAGCGGGGGGAAAACCTACAATGAGCAGTTCTTC.

V and J are TRBV29-1 and TRBJ2-6, with 9 bases aligning to TRBD1. Looked up from germline, CDR1 is SQVTM and CDR2 is ANQGSEA. V gave up 4 bases and J gave up 0 bases; unmatched junction bases: 4. The CDR3 spans 16 residues. Written as DNA, the CDR3 is TGCAGCGTTGGGGGACAGGGAAGCTCTGGGGCCAACGTCCTGACTTTC. As protein: CSVGGQGSSGANVLTF. Looking up the rest from reference TRBV29-1 and TRBJ2-6 gives the full variable domain: SAVISQKPSRDICQRGTSLTIQCQVDSQVTMMFWYRQQPGQSLTLIATANQGSEATYESGFVIDKFPISRPNLTFSTLTVSNMSPEDSSIYLCSVGGQGSSGANVLTFGAGSRLTVL.

The CDR3 protein is CASRSGGGPQHF. The CDR3 region has the DNA TGTGCCAGCAGGTCAGGGGGCGGGCCCCAGCATTTT. The chain is built from TRBV2 and TRBJ1-5; 8 bases line up with TRBD1. This CDR3 has 12 amino acids. V lost 6 bases to trimming and J lost 9 bases; unmatched junction nucleotides: 4. In germline, CDR1 is SNHLY, CDR2 FYNNEI. The entire variable domain, with the rest obtained from reference TRBV2 and TRBJ1-5, is as follows: EPEVTQTPSHQVTQMGQEVILRCVPISNHLYFYWYRQILGQKVEFLVSFYNNEISEKSEIFDDQFSVERPDGSNFTLKIRSTKLEDSAMYFCASRSGGGPQHFGDGTRLSIL.

CDR3 DNA sequence: TGTGCCAGCAGCAAATCCATGGGACAGGGGGCCCCGAACACTGAAGCTTTCTTT. It translates to CASSKSMGQGAPNTEAFF. The rearrangement links TRBV21-1 to TRBJ1-1; the table's D call, TRBD1, was not checked against the DNA. TRBV21-1 is a documented pseudogene. The CDR3 spans 18 residues.

The rearrangement joins TRBV4-2 to TRBJ2-5; D may be TRBD1 (5 bases). Germline V gene sequence: CDR1 LGHNA, CDR2 YNFKEQ. Deletions cut 1 base from V and 3 bases from J, with 9 bases between. This CDR3 region has 14 residues. DNA of the CDR3: TGTGCCAGCAGCCAAGTTTTAGGGGAAGAGACCCAGTACTTC. Amino acids: CASSQVLGEETQYF.

This chain joins TRBV25-1 and TRBJ1-2; maybe TRBD1 (6 bases). Germline CDR1 MGHDK, CDR2 SYGVNS. Trimming pared 5 bases from V and 7 bases from J, leaving 17 bases between. The CDR3 has 14 residues. The CDR3, as DNA: TGTGCCAGCAGTCACACAGGTGGAGGGGGTGGCTACACCTTC. This translates into CASSHTGGGGGYTF.

The chain couples TRBV6-1 to TRBJ1-1, with D unresolved. Germline-derived CDR1 and CDR2 are MNHNS and SASEGT. The CDR3 covers 14 residues. The V and J ends lost 1 base and 4 bases respectively, with 10 bases between them. The CDR3 DNA sequence: TGTGCCAGCAGTGAAGAAGGCCGGGGCACTGAAGCTTTCTTT. Residues: CASSEEGRGTEAFF.

The chain employs TRBV6-2 or TRBV6-3 and TRBJ2-7; D not certain. V was clipped by 5 bases and J by 0 bases, with 14 bases between them. Germline V gives CDR1 MNHEY, CDR2 SVGEGT. This CDR3 is 15 amino acids long. CDR3 nucleotides: TGTGCCAGCAGTCGCGCTAGACTGAGCTCCTACGAGCAGTACTTC. Translation: CASSRARLSSYEQYF.

The gene calls are TRBV19 and TRBJ2-3, with D tentatively TRBD1 or TRBD2 (5 bases each). Between the trimmed V and J ends, which lost 7 bases and 0 bases, there was a span of 11 bases. The CDR3 has 14 residues. From germline, CDR1 is LNHDA and CDR2 SQIVND (reference sequence). The CDR3 protein is CASNGAISTDTQYF. CDR3 sequence (DNA): TGTGCCAGTAACGGGGCGATTAGCACAGATACGCAGTATTTT.

This sequence joins TRBV28 and TRBJ2-7; TRBD2 matches at 7 bases. The V segment lost 5 bases and the J segment 2 bases; nucleotides outside the gene matches: 9. The V gene's germline CDR1 is MDHEN and CDR2 SYDVKM. The CDR3 runs 15 residues. The CDR3 nucleotides read TGTGCCAGCAGTCCAACCGGGGGGATAGCCTACGAGCAGTACTTC. The encoded protein is CASSPTGGIAYEQYF.

The chain employs TRBV24-1 and TRBJ1-5; D possibly corresponds to TRBD1 (5 bases). CDR3 size: 17 residues. The V gene's germline CDR1 is KGHDR and CDR2 SFDVKD. Trimming took off 6 bases at V and 3 bases at J, with 20 bases between the two ends. In DNA form, the CDR3 reads TGTGCCACCAGTTTTTACCGCGGGGCGGAGGCCAATCAGCCCCAGCATTTT. It encodes CATSFYRGAEANQPQHF.

V usage is TRBV27 and J usage is TRBJ2-7, with D possibly called TRBD1 or TRBD2 (5 bases each). Germline CDR1 MNHEY, CDR2 SMNVEV (reference sequence). Trimming left V 0 bases short and J 2 bases short, with 17 bases between. The CDR3 totals 17 residues. The CDR3 spells CASSLSGLGPPPYEQYF. CDR3 sequence (DNA): TGTGCCAGCAGTTTATCTGGATTGGGACCGCCCCCCTACGAGCAGTACTTC.

This clone was detected only a few times. The chain combines TRBV27 with TRBJ2-7; possibly TRBD1 for D (5 bases). CDR1 is MNHEY, CDR2 SMNVEV, per germline (reference sequence). There are 14 residues in the CDR3. V was cut by 5 bases and J by 0 bases, with 11 bases left in between. The CDR3 DNA reads TGTGCCAGCAGTCTAAGCGACAGCTCCTACGAGCAGTACTTC. Translating gives CASSLSDSSYEQYF.

V is TRBV27 and J is TRBJ2-4; D is possibly TRBD1 or TRBD2 (5 bases each). V lost 5 bases, J lost 7 bases, and 21 bases lay in between. Germline lookup yields CDR1 MNHEY and CDR2 SMNVEV (reference sequence). The CDR3 sequence is 16 residues long. CDR3 sequence reads: CASSDRDPPRANIQYF. CDR3 sequence (DNA): TGTGCCAGCAGTGACCGGGACCCACCGCGAGCCAACATTCAGTACTTC.